This T cell receptor beta chain was retrieved from a study of T cell repertoires in cytomegalovirus infection. Study in general: Newly reported HLA-C-restricted and thoroughly characterized HLA-B-restricted CMV epitopes were employed. It can be stated that public TCR beta signatures indicated CMV infection as well as a matching HLA type.

As to this clonotype: Its antigen is not known.

From germline, CDR1 is SQVTM and CDR2 ANQGSEA. Trimming removed 1 base from V and 8 bases from J; junction bases left unmatched: 10. CDR3 size: 14 residues. TCRdb re-analysed the reads in MiXCR, keeping a single row per CDR3 protein. The table records roughly 800,000 distinct CDR3 sequences, about 28% of them present only once. Whole-study results and caveats: The response measured ex vivo was dominated by TCR beta clonotypes (HLA-C-restricted and CMV-specific).

This sequence joins TRBV29-1 and TRBJ1-2; 7 nucleotides line up with TRBD1. The receptor comes from a human donor in good health (CMV status not recorded). Some clones in this sample may be carry-over from other donors' samples. Sequenced material: cultured CD8+ T cells from PBMCs, taken from culture after CMV antigen stimulation. CDR3 bases: TGCAGCGTTGAAGGGGAAGAGGGGGCTTGGGGCTACACCTTC. This codes for CSVEGEEGAWGYTF.